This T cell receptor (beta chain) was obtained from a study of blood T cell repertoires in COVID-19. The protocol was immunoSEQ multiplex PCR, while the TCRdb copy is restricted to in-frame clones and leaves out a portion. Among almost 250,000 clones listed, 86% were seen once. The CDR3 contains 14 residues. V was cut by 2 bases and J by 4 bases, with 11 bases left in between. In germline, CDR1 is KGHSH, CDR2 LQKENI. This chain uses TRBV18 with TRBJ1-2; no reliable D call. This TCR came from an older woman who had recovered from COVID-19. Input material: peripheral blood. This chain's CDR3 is CASSPSEGSYGYTF. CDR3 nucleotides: TGTGCCAGCTCACCATCGGAGGGCTCCTATGGCTACACCTTC.